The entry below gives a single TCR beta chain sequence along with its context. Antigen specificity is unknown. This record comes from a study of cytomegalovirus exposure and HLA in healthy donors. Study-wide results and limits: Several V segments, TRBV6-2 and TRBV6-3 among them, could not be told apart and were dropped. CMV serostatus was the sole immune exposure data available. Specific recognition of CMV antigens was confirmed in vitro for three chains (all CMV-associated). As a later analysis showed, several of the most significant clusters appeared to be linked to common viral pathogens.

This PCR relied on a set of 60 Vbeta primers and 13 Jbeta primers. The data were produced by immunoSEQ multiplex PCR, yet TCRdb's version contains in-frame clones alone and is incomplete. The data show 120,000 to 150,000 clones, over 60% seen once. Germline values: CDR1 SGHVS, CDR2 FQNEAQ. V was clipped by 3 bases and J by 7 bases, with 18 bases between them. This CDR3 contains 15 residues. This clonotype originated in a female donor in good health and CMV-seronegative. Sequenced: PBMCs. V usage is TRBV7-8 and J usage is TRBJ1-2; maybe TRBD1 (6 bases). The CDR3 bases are TGTGCCAGCAGCTTCGGGGGGCGTCGGGAGGGTGGCTACACCTTC. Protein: CASSFGGRREGGYTF.